This T cell receptor (beta chain) is from a study of cytomegalovirus exposure and HLA in healthy donors. V shed 3 bases and J shed 0 bases, with 12 bases lying between them. This CDR3 spans 15 amino acids. Per germline, CDR1 MNHNS and CDR2 SASEGT. PCR involved 60 Vbeta and 13 Jbeta primers. Produced via immunoSEQ multiplex PCR; TCRdb's table is partial and in-frame only. This table holds around 140,000 clones, roughly three quarters found once. Study conclusions and caveats: A later analysis found most CMV-associated TCR beta chains apparently HLA-restricted. Based on reports, TCR beta sequences accurately predicted HLA-A and HLA-B alleles for most subjects.

Turning to this clone: Its antigen remains unidentified.

This receptor was obtained from a young woman in good health and CMV-seronegative. Sequenced input: PBMCs. The chain combines TRBV6-1 with TRBJ2-7; tentatively, D is TRBD1 (6 bases). The CDR3: CASSDGRGSSYEQYF. The CDR3 nucleotides are TGTGCCAGCAGTGACGGCAGGGGTAGCTCCTACGAGCAGTACTTC.